The 13 T cell receptor beta chains in this list originate from one sample, sequenced in a study of blood T cell repertoires in COVID-19. TCRdb keeps only in-frame clones here, not all; method: immunoSEQ multiplex PCR. The table has about 110,000 clones, around four fifths seen once. The sample was peripheral blood. These receptors all come from a woman aged 65 to 85 with acute or convalescent COVID-19.

The V call is TRBV3-1 (or the pseudogene TRBV3-2), the J call TRBJ2-3; TRBD1 matches 10 bases. With 0 bases clipped from V and 3 bases from J, the junction kept 12 bases outside the gene matches. CDR3 length: 19 residues. From germline, CDR1 is LGHDT and CDR2 YNNKEL (reference sequence). CDR3 sequence reads: CASSQERSGQGSRTDTQYF. CDR3 DNA: TGTGCCAGCAGCCAAGAGCGTTCGGGACAGGGGTCGAGAACAGATACGCAGTATTTT.

This chain uses TRBV7-6 with TRBJ2-5; 8 positions match TRBD2. Germline V gene lookup returns CDR1 SGHVS and CDR2 FNYEAQ. V trimming: 5 bases; J trimming: 2 bases; junction bases outside the gene matches: 16. This CDR3 region has 18 residues. The DNA of the CDR3 is TGTGCCAGCAGCCCCGTATGGGGCGGGAGGTTTGTACAAGAGACCCAGTACTTC. This sequence encodes CASSPVWGGRFVQETQYF.

The chain couples TRBV28 to TRBJ2-1; 13 nucleotides line up with TRBD2. CDR1 is MDHEN, CDR2 SYDVKM, per germline. V dropped 6 bases and J dropped 10; count of bases not matched to a gene: 12. CDR3 size: 16 residues. CDR3 loop: CASSQSLAGGPDEQFF. Here the CDR3 DNA reads TGTGCCAGCAGCCAATCACTAGCGGGAGGGCCGGACGAGCAGTTCTTC.

This clone was detected only a few times. This chain connects TRBV15 to TRBJ2-3; the match to TRBD2 covers 12 bases. V trimming: 1 base; J trimming: 2 bases; junction bases outside the gene matches: 10. Germline-derived CDR1 and CDR2 are LNHNV and YYDKDF (reference sequence). The CDR3 runs to 19 residues. CDR3 DNA sequence: TGTGCCACCAGCAGAGGGACTAGCGGGGTCCCTCTACCCACAGATACGCAGTATTTT. Translation: CATSRGTSGVPLPTDTQYF.

The rearrangement links TRBV11-2 to TRBJ2-5, with 10 positions matching TRBD2. This CDR3 is 18 amino acids long. From germline, CDR1 is SGHAT and CDR2 FQNNGV. Germline trimming cut 2 bases from V and 1 base from J; bases unmatched to any gene: 10. CDR3 amino acids: CASSLYPAGGPRQETQYF. The CDR3, as DNA: TGTGCCAGCAGCTTATACCCAGCGGGGGGGCCCCGCCAAGAGACCCAGTACTTC.

This clone was found once. The gene calls are TRBV3-1 (or the pseudogene TRBV3-2) and TRBJ2-1, with D possibly being TRBD2 (6 bases). Trimming took off 2 bases at V and 10 bases at J, with 27 bases between the two ends. CDR3 size: 18 residues. CDR1 is LGHDT and CDR2 is YNNKEL in the germline V gene (reference sequence). The CDR3 DNA is TGTGCCAGCAGCCAACGCGGAGTACAAGCGACGCCGGGGGAGGAGCAGTTCTTC. Protein product: CASSQRGVQATPGEEQFF.

J is TRBJ1-1 and V is TRBV7-9; D ambiguous. Germline V CDR1 and CDR2: SEHNR, FQNEAQ (reference sequence). Trimming pared 0 bases from V and 4 bases from J, leaving 15 bases between. The CDR3 spans 16 residues. DNA of the CDR3: TGTGCCAGCAGCTTAGCGCGGGCTCCGGTCGGCACTGAAGCTTTCTTT. It codes for CASSLARAPVGTEAFF.

The genes are TRBV12-5 and TRBJ2-1; 9 nucleotides match TRBD1. Per germline, CDR1 LGHNT and CDR2 FRNRAP. Trimming took 5 bases from V and 2 from J; bases not matched to a gene: 16. The CDR3 covers 19 residues. CDR3 bases: TGTGCTAGTGGTCCCACAGGGGGCGGTCCAGGGAGGACCTACAATGAGCAGTTCTTC. Translation gives CASGPTGGGPGRTYNEQFF.

The V and J genes are TRBV28 and TRBJ2-1, with 8 bases that match TRBD1. The germline V gene encodes CDR1 MDHEN and CDR2 SYDVKM. This CDR3 comprises 15 residues. The J segment lost 4 bases and the V segment lost 6 bases, leaving 8 bases of the junction unmatched. In nucleotides, the CDR3 is TGTGCCAGCAGCCTTCGACAGGGGACGTACAATGAGCAGTTCTTC. Protein: CASSLRQGTYNEQFF.

This clone came up once. The chain joins TRBV28 to TRBJ1-5; TRBD1 is a possible D gene (5 bases). Trimming removed 4 bases from V and 16 bases from J, with 17 bases in between. Per germline, CDR1 MDHEN and CDR2 SYDVKM. This CDR3 is 12 amino acids long. For the CDR3, the DNA is TGTGCCAGCAGTTCCCAAGTCCCCGGGGGACATTTT. Its protein product is CASSSQVPGGHF. Full variable domain (outside the CDR3, taken from reference TRBV28 and TRBJ1-5): DVKVTQSSRYLVKRTGEKVFLECVQDMDHENMFWYRQDPGLGLRLIYFSYDVKMKEKGDIPEGYSVSREKKERFSLILESASTNQTSMYLCASSSQVPGGHFGDGTRLSIL.

The chain's CDR3 is CASSADRGILNTEAFF. In DNA form, the CDR3 reads TGTGCCAGCAGCGCCGACAGGGGAATTCTGAACACTGAAGCTTTCTTT. The V gene is TRBV9, the J gene TRBJ1-1; 8 bases fit TRBD1. The CDR3 contains 16 residues. V trimming: 3 bases; J trimming: 0 bases; junction bases outside the gene matches: 7. Germline V CDR1 and CDR2: SGDLS, YYNGEE.

V usage is TRBV3-1 (or the pseudogene TRBV3-2) and J usage is TRBJ1-6; 7 bases are a match to TRBD1. Unmatched junction bases numbered 1, after V lost 4 bases and J lost 7 bases. There are 13 residues in the CDR3. Per the germline V gene, CDR1 is LGHDT and CDR2 is YNNKEL (reference sequence). CDR3 DNA sequence: TGTGCCAGCAGCCCAGGGGGGAATTCACCCCTCCACTTT. Translated: CASSPGGNSPLHF.

The chain couples TRBV3-1 (or the pseudogene TRBV3-2) to TRBJ1-1; 8 bases are a match to TRBD1. Germline V gene data show CDR1 as LGHDT and CDR2 as YNNKEL (reference sequence). This CDR3 contains 16 residues. The junction had 11 bases not matched to a gene; V was cut back by 4 bases and J by 4 bases. The CDR3 coding sequence is TGTGCCAGCAGCCCCCGTTCCCAGGGGGCTGTCACTGAAGCTTTCTTT. Its translation is CASSPRSQGAVTEAFF.